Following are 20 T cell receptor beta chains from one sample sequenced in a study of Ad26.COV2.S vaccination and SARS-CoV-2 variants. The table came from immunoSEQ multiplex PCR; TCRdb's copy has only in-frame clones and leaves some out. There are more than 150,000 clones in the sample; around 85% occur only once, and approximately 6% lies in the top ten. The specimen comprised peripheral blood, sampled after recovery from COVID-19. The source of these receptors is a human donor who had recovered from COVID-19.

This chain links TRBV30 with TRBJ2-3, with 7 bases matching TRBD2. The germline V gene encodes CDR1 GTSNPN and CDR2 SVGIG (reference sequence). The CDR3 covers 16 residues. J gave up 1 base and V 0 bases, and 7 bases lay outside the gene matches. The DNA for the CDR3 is TGTGCCTGGAGTGTAGCGGCGGGAGTGGGCACAGATACGCAGTATTTT. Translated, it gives CAWSVAAGVGTDTQYF.

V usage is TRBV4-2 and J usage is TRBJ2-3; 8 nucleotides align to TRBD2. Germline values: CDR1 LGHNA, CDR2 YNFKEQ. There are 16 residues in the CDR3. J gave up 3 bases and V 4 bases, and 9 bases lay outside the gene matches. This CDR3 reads CASSPLSGGGTDTQYF. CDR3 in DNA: TGTGCCAGCAGCCCCCTCAGCGGGGGAGGGACAGATACGCAGTATTTT.

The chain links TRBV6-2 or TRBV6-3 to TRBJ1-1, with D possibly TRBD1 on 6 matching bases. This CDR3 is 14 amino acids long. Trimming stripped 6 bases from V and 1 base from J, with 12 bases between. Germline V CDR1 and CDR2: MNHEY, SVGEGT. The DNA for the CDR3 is TGTGCCAGCAGCCCCCAGGGGAGGAACACTGAAGCTTTCTTT. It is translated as CASSPQGRNTEAFF.

CDR3 loop: CASSLRRDRVTDTQYF. The CDR3 DNA sequence: TGTGCCAGCAGCTTAAGAAGGGACAGGGTGACAGATACGCAGTATTTT. This rearrangement joins TRBV7-9 to TRBJ2-3; TRBD1 matches at 9 bases. V lost 2 bases to trimming and J lost 3 bases; unmatched junction nucleotides: 6. CDR3 length: 16 residues. The V gene's germline CDR1 is SEHNR and CDR2 FQNEAQ (reference sequence).

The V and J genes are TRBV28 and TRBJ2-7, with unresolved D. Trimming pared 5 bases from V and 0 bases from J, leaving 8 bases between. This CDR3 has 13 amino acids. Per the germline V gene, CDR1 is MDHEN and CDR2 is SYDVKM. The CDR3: CASSAQVSYEQYF. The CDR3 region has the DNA TGTGCCAGCAGTGCCCAGGTCTCCTACGAGCAGTACTTC.

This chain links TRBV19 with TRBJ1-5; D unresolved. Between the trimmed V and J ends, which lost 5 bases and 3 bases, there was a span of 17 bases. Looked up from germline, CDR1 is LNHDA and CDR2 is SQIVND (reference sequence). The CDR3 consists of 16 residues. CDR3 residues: CASSPRTFLLNQPQHF. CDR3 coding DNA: TGTGCCAGTAGTCCTAGAACTTTCCTCCTCAATCAGCCCCAGCATTTT. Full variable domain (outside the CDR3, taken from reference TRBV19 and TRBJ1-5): DGGITQSPKYLFRKEGQNVTLSCEQNLNHDAMYWYRQDPGQGLRLIYYSQIVNDFQKGDIAEGYSVSREKKESFPLTVTSAQKNPTAFYLCASSPRTFLLNQPQHFGDGTRLSIL.

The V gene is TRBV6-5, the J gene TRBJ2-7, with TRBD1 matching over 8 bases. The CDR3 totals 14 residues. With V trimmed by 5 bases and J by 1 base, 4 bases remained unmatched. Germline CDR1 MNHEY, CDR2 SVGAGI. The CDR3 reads CASSPGQASYEQYF. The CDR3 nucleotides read TGTGCCAGCAGTCCGGGACAGGCTTCCTACGAGCAGTACTTC.

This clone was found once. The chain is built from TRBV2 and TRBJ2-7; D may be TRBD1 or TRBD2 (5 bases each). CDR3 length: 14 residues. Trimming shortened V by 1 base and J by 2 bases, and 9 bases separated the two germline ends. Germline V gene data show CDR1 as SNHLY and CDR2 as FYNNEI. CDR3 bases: TGTGCCAGCAGTGAAGAGAGGGGACCCTACGAGCAGTACTTC. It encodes CASSEERGPYEQYF. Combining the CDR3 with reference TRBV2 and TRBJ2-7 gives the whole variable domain EPEVTQTPSHQVTQMGQEVILRCVPISNHLYFYWYRQILGQKVEFLVSFYNNEISEKSEIFDDQFSVERPDGSNFTLKIRSTKLEDSAMYFCASSEERGPYEQYFGPGTRLTVT.

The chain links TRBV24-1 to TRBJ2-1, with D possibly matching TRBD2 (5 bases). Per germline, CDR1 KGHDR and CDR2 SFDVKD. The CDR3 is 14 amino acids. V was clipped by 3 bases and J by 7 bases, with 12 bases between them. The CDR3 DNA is TGTGCCACCAGTGATCTAGGAGGTGGGAATGAGCAGTTCTTC. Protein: CATSDLGGGNEQFF.

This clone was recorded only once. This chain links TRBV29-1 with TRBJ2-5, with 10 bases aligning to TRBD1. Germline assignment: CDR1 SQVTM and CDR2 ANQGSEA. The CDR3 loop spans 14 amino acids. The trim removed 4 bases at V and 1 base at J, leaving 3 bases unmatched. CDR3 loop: CSVARDRGQETQYF. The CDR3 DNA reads TGCAGCGTTGCCCGGGACAGGGGCCAAGAGACCCAGTACTTC.

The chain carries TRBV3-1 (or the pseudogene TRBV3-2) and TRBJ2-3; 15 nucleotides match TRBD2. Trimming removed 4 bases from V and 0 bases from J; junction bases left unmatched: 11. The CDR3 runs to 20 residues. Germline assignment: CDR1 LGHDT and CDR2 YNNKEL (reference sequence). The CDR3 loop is CASSLGLAGGVSYSTDTQYF. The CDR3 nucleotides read TGTGCCAGCAGCCTCGGACTAGCGGGGGGGGTGTCCTATAGCACAGATACGCAGTATTTT.

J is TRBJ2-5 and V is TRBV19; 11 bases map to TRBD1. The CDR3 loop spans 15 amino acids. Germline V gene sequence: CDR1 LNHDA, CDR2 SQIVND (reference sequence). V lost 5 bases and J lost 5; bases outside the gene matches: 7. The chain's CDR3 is CASSLPGQGVETQYF. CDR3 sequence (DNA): TGTGCCAGTAGTCTTCCGGGACAGGGGGTCGAGACCCAGTACTTC.

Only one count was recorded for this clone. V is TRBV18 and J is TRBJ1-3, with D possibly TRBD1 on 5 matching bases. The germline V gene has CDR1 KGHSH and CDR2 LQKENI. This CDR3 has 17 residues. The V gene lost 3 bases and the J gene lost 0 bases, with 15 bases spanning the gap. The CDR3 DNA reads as TGTGCCAGCTCACCTAGGGGAGTATGGGACTCTGGAAACACCATATATTTT. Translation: CASSPRGVWDSGNTIYF.

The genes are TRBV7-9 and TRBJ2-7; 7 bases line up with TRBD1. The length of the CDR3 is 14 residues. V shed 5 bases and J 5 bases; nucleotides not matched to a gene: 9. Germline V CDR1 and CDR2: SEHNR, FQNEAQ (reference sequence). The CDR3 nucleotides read TGTGCCAGCAGCCCCTCGACAGGGAGCCACGAGCAGTACTTC. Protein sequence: CASSPSTGSHEQYF.

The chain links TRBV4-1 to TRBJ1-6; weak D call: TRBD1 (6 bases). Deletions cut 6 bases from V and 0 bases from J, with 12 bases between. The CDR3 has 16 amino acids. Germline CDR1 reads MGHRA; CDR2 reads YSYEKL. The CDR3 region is CASRWTVSSYNSPLHF. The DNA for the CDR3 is TGCGCCAGCAGATGGACAGTCAGCTCCTATAATTCACCCCTCCACTTT.

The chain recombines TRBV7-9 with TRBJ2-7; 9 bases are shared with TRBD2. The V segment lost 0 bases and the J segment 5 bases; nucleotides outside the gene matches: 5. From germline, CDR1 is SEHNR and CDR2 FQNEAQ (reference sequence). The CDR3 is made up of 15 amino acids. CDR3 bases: TGTGCCAGCAGCTTAGCGGCGGCTAGCGGGAACGAGCAGTACTTC. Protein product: CASSLAAASGNEQYF. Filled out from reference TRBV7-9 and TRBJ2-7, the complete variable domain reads DTGVSQNPRHKITKRGQNVTFRCDPISEHNRLYWYRQTLGQGPEFLTYFQNEAQLEKSRLLSDRFSAERPKGSFSTLEIQRTEQGDSAMYLCASSLAAASGNEQYFGPGTRLTVT.

CDR3 sequence: CASRLLAASSYNEQFF. The DNA of the CDR3 is TGTGCCAGCAGACTTTTAGCGGCGAGCTCCTACAATGAGCAGTTCTTC. The chain has TRBV28 and TRBJ2-1, with TRBD2 as a possible D gene (6 bases). The CDR3 consists of 16 residues. The germline V gene encodes CDR1 MDHEN and CDR2 SYDVKM. The V gene lost 6 bases and the J gene lost 0 bases, with 15 bases spanning the gap.

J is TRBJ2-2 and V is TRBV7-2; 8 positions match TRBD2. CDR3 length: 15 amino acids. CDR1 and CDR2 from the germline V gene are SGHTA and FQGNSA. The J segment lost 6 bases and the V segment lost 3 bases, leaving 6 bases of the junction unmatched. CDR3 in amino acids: CASSFSGIGSGELFF. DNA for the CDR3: TGTGCCAGCAGCTTTAGCGGGATAGGGTCCGGGGAGCTGTTTTTT.

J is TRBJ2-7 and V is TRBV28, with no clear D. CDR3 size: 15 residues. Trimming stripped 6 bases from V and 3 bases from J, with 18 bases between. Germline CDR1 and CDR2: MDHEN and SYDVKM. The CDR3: CASSTGRMNGYEQYF. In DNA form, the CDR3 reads TGTGCCAGCAGCACCGGACGTATGAATGGCTACGAGCAGTACTTC.

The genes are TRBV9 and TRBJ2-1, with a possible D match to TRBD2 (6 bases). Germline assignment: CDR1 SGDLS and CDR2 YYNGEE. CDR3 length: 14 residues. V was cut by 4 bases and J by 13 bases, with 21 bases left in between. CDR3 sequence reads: CASSTRGVRGVQFF. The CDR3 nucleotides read TGTGCCAGCAGCACCCGAGGCGTTCGCGGGGTACAGTTCTTC.